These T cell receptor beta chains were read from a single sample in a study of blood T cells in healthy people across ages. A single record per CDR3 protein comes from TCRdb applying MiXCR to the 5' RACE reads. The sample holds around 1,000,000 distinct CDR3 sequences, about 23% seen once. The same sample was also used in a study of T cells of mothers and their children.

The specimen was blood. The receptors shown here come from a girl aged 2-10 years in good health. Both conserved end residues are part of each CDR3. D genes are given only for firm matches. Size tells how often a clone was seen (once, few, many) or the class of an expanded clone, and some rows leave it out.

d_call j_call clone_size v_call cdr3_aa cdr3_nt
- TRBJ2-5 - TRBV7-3 CASSLNSLMETQYF TGTGCCAGCAGCTTAAACTCTCTGATGGAGACCCAGTACTTC
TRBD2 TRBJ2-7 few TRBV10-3 CATGGLAGDYEQYF TGTGCCACTGGAGGACTAGCGGGAGACTACGAGCAGTACTTC
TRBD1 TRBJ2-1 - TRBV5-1 CASGTGQGALDEQFF TGCGCCAGCGGGACGGGACAGGGGGCTCTTGATGAGCAGTTCTTC
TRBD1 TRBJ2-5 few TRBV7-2 CASSLALTGVETQYF TGTGCCAGCAGCTTAGCGCTTACAGGGGTGGAGACCCAGTACTTC
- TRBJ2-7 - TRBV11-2 CASSLGPLGLASREQYF TGTGCCAGCAGCTTAGGTCCGTTAGGGCTAGCGAGTCGCGAGCAGTACTTC
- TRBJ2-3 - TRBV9 CASSAAGWGDTQYF TGTGCCAGCAGCGCTGCGGGATGGGGAGATACGCAGTATTTT
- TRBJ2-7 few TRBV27 CASSPTGSPYEQYF TGTGCCAGCAGTCCCACAGGGTCACCCTACGAGCAGTACTTC
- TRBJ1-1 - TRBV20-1 CSARDSGYHTEAFF TGCAGTGCTAGAGATTCAGGATATCACACTGAAGCTTTCTTT
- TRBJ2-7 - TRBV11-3 CASSLTGHYEQYF TGTGCCAGCAGCTTGACAGGACACTACGAGCAGTACTTC
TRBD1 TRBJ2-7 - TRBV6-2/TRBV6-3 CASSQWTGTREQYF TGTGCCAGCAGTCAGTGGACAGGCACGCGCGAGCAGTACTTC